This T cell receptor (beta chain) is drawn from a study of blood T cell repertoires in COVID-19. Background on the study: Donors in the United States, Italy and Spain gave samples during acute or convalescent COVID-19. T cells, B-cell-depleted T cells, or PBMCs provided the cDNA or gDNA that served as material.

Seattle patients were enrolled during active infection and followed longitudinally. Trimming at V came to 6 bases and at J to 1 base, leaving 5 bases not matched to a gene. There are 14 residues in the CDR3. CDR1 and CDR2 (germline): MDHEN, SYDVKM. In the authors' methods: The assay estimated nucleated cells by amplifying reference gene primers. Here immunoSEQ multiplex PCR was the method, and the copy in TCRdb shows in-frame clones only, minus some. V and J calls and clone size are those listed in that table; D and trimming were worked out from the DNA. The sample consists of 200,000 to 250,000 clones, approximately 84% of them appearing once.

The chain joins TRBV28 to TRBJ1-1, with TRBD1 matching 7 bases. This sequence was found in a woman of 80 years or more with COVID-19, enrolled during active disease. The sequenced sample consisted of peripheral blood. CDR3 nucleotides: TGTGCCAGCAGGCCGGGACAGCCGAACACTGAAGCTTTCTTT. Amino acid sequence: CASRPGQPNTEAFF.